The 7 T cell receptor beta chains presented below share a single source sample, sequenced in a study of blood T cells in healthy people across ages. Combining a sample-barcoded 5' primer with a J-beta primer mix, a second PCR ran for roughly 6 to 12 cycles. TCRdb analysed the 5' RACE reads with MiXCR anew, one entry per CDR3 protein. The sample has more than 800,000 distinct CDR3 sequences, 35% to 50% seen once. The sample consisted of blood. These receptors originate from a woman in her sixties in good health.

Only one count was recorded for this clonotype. The CDR3 reads CASAPRWGAVNEQFF. In DNA form, the CDR3 reads TGTGCCAGCGCCCCCCGGTGGGGGGCAGTCAATGAGCAGTTCTTC. This sequence joins TRBV6-5 and TRBJ2-1; tentatively, D is TRBD1 or TRBD2 (6 bases each). The germline CDR1 and CDR2 sequences are MNHEY and SVGAGI. V was cut by 8 bases and J by 6 bases, with 20 bases left in between. The CDR3 totals 15 residues.

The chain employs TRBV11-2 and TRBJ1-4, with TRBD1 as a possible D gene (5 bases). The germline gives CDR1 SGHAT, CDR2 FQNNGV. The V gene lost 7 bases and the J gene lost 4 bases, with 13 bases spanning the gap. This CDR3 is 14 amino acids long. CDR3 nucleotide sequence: TGTGCCAGCACCCCTTGGGGGGGTAATGAAAAACTGTTTTTT. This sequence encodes CASTPWGGNEKLFF. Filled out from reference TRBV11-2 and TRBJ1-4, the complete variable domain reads EAGVAQSPRYKIIEKRQSVAFWCNPISGHATLYWYQQILGQGPKLLIQFQNNGVVDDSQLPKDRFSAERLKGVDSTLKIQPAKLEDSAVYLCASTPWGGNEKLFFGSGTQLSVL.

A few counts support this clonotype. The CDR3 reads CSVEDPSGSSYNEQYF. Written as DNA, the CDR3 is TGCAGCGTTGAAGATCCTAGCGGGAGCTCCTACAATGAGCAGTACTTC. The rearrangement links TRBV29-1 to TRBJ2-1, with 10 bases aligning to TRBD2. The J call is uncertain, as TRBJ2-7 better fits the DNA end. CDR3 length: 16 residues. CDR1 is SQVTM, CDR2 ANQGSEA, per germline.

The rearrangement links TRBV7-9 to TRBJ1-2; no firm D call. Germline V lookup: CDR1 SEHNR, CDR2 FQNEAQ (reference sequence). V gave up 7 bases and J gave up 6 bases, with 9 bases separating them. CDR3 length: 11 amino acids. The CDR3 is CASIHSDGYTF. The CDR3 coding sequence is TGTGCCAGCATCCATTCGGATGGCTACACCTTC.

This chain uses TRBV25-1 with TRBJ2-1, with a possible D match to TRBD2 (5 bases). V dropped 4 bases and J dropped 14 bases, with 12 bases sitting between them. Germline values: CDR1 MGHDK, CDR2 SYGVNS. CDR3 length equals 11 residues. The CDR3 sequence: CASSVGRAEFF. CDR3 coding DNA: TGTGCCAGCAGTGTAGGACGAGCGGAGTTCTTC.

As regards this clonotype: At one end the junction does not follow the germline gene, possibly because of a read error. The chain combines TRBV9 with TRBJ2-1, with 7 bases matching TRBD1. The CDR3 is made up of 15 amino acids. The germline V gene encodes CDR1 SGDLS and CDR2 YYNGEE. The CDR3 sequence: CASSVGDSSYNVQFF. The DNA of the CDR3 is TGTGCCAGCAGCGTAGGGGACAGCTCCTACAATGTGCAGTTCTTC. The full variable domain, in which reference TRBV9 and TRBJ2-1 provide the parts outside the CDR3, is DSGVTQTPKHLITATGQRVTLRCSPRSGDLSVYWYQQSLDQGLQFLIQYYNGEERAKGNILERFSAQQFPDLHSELNLSSLELGDSALYFCASSVGDSSYNVQFFGPGTRLTVL.

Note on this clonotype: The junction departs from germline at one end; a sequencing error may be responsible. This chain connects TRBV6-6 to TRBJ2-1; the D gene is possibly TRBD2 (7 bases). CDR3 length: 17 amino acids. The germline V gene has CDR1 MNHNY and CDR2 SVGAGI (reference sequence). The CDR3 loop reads CANSYSPRGALYNEQFF. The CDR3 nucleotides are TGTGCCAACAGTTACTCGCCTCGGGGGGCCCTTTACAATGAGCAGTTCTTC.